Below, one TCR beta chain is given with its context. The data belong to a study of blood T cell repertoires in COVID-19. This CDR3 has 13 amino acids. Germline values: CDR1 KGHDR, CDR2 SFDVKD. V was shortened by 5 bases and J by 4 bases, with 8 bases between the two germline ends. Sequenced by immunoSEQ multiplex PCR; TCRdb stores in-frame clones only, minus some. The sample carries 55,000 to 75,000 clones, roughly 80% recorded once. The rearrangement links TRBV24-1 to TRBJ1-5; TRBD1 is a possible D gene (5 bases). Material: peripheral blood. The source is a man between 65 and 85 years old with acute or convalescent COVID-19. The CDR3: CATSGDSNQPQHF. The CDR3 coding sequence is TGTGCCACCAGTGGTGACAGTAATCAGCCCCAGCATTTT.